This T cell receptor beta chain comes out of a study of control samples from healthy donors and cancer patients (dated by TCRdb to the early 2020s). Library preparation was by the immunoSEQ multiplex PCR assay. Drawn from immuneACCESS, this table holds only the in-frame rearrangements with V and J called that TCRdb kept. Clones are partly lost; checked studies trace under half to an unresolved V gene and leave the rest unexplained. The sample contains fewer than 200,000 clones, 96% of them found a single time. The top ten hold about 0.94% of the sample. The junction shows trimming of 3 bases on V and 2 bases on J, plus 7 bases between the germline ends. The germline V gene (reference sequence) gives CDR1 as LNHDA and CDR2 as SQIVND. The CDR3 covers 13 residues, taking in both the cysteine and the phenylalanine. Only the CDR3 part of the read is kept: 39 bases, read in frame from the first base. Note on this clone: Which antigen it targets is not known. It has no much larger one-base neighbor in the sample; base qualities were not kept.

Material for sequencing was blood. The rearranged chain carries TRBV19 and TRBJ1-1, with the D gene not confidently named. The sequence was obtained from a woman aged 30 to 39 in good health. The CDR3 here reads CASSMVTNTEAFF. The bases are TGTGCCAGTAGTATGGTAACTAACACTGAAGCTTTCTTT.